This T cell receptor beta chain was obtained from a study of beta chain features in type 1 diabetes. The whole isolated RNA underwent reverse transcription, so sequencing captured expressed TCRB transcripts. TCRdb's copy holds only in-frame clones and misses some; the assay was immunoSEQ multiplex PCR. Here the sample spans over 350,000 clones, less than 15% being singletons. Study-wide points: In all four CD4+ subsets, TCRB CDR3 length was significantly, moderately reduced in type 1 diabetes. Sequencing the cDNA could make cells with high TCR expression show up more than they should.

Regarding this clone: Its antigen is not known.

This CDR3 spans 14 amino acids. Between the trimmed V and J ends, which lost 7 bases and 6 bases, there was a span of 16 bases. V gene TRBV6-7 combines with J gene TRBJ2-1; weak D call: TRBD2 (5 bases). TRBV6-7 is known as an ORF, though its function is uncertain. The specimen sequenced was naive CD4+ T cells from blood. The source of this sequence is a woman aged 18-29 years in good health. In DNA, the CDR3 is TGTGCCAGCATCCTACGTGCGGGTGTCAATGAGCAGTTCTTC. Translation: CASILRAGVNEQFF.